The clone carrying this TCR beta chain was counted between two and nine times. Per germline, CDR1 SQVTM and CDR2 ANQGSEA. V was cut by 6 bases and J by 8 bases, with 14 bases left in between. This CDR3 region has 12 residues. This sample was taken from a study of T cells in localized non-small cell lung cancer. The table came from immunoSEQ multiplex PCR; TCRdb's copy has only in-frame clones and leaves some out. The sample lists 3,000 to 3,500 clones, around 50% occurring once. This rearrangement joins TRBV29-1 to TRBJ2-1; maybe TRBD1 (6 bases). The sequence was collected from a woman between 18 and 55 years old with stage I lung adenocarcinoma. The input for sequencing was lymph node tissue, taken before any cancer treatment. The CDR3 region has the DNA TGCAGCGTCAGGGGCCAGGTGGATGAGCAGTTCTTC. Protein product: CSVRGQVDEQFF.